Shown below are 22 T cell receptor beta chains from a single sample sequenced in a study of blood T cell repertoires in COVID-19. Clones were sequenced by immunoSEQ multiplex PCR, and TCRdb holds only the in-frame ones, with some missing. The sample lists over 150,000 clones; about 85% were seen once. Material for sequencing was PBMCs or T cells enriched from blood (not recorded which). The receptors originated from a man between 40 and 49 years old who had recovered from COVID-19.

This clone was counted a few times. CDR3: CAWSVPRTQGVGYTF. CDR3 bases: TGTGCCTGGAGTGTCCCACGGACACAGGGGGTCGGCTACACCTTC. This chain joins TRBV30 and TRBJ1-2; 8 nucleotides align to TRBD1. The CDR3 is made up of 15 amino acids. Losses at the gene ends were 0 bases for V and 8 bases for J; bases not matched to a gene: 11. Germline V lookup: CDR1 GTSNPN, CDR2 SVGIG (reference sequence).

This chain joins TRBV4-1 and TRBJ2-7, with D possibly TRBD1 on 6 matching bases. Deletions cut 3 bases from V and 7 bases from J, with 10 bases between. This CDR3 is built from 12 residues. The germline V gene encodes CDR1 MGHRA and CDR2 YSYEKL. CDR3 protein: CASSQGAGEQYF. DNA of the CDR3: TGCGCCAGCAGCCAGGGGGCTGGGGAGCAGTACTTC.

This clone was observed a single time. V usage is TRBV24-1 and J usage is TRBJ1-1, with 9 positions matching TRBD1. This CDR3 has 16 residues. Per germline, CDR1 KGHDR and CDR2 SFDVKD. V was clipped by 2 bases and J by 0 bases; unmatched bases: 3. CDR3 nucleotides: TGTGCCACCAGTGATTCGGGACAGGGAGTGAACACTGAAGCTTTCTTT. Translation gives CATSDSGQGVNTEAFF.

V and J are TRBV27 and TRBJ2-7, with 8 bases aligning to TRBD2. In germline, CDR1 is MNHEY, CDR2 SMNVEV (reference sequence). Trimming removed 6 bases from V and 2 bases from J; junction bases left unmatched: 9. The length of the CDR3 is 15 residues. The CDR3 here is CASSVSGSTPYEQYF. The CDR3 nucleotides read TGTGCCAGCAGCGTCAGCGGGAGTACCCCCTACGAGCAGTACTTC.

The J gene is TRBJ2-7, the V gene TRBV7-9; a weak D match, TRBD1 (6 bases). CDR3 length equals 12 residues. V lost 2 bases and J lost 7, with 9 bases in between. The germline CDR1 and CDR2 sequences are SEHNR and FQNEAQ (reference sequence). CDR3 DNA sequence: TGTGCCAGCAGCTTACAGGGGTGGGAGCAGTACTTC. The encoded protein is CASSLQGWEQYF.

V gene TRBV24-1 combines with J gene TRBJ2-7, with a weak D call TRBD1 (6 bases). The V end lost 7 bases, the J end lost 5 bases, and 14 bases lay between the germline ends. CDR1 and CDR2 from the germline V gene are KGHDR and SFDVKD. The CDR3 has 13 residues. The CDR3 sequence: CATSRQDRNEQYF. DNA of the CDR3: TGTGCCACCAGCAGACAGGATCGGAACGAGCAGTACTTC.

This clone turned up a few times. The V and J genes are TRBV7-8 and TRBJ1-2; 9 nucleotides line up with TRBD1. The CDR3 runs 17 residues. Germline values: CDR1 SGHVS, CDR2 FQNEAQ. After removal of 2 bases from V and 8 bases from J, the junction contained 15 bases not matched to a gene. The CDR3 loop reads CASSLTSRDRVTRGYTF. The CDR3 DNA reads TGTGCCAGCAGCTTAACTTCCCGGGACAGGGTGACGCGGGGCTACACCTTC.

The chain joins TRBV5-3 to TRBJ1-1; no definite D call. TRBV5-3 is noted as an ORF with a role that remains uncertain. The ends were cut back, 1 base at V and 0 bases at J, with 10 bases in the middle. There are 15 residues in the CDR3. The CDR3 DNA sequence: TGTGCCAGAAGCTTGACGAGGGTAGTGAACACTGAAGCTTTCTTT. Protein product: CARSLTRVVNTEAFF.

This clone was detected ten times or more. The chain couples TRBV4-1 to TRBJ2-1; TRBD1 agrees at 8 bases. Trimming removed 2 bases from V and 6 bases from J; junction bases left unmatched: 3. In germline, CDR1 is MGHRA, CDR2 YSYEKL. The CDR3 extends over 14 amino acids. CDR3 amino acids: CASSQLTGGNEQFF. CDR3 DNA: TGCGCCAGCAGCCAACTTACAGGGGGCAATGAGCAGTTCTTC.

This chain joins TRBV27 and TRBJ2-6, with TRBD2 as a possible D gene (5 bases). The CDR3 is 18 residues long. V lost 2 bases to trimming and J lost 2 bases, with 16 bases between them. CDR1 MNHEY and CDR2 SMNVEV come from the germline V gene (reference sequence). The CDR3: CASSLVDFPGPGANVLTF. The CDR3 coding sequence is TGTGCCAGCAGTTTAGTGGACTTCCCCGGCCCTGGGGCCAACGTCCTGACTTTC. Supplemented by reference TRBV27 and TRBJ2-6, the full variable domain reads EAQVTQNPRYLITVTGKKLTVTCSQNMNHEYMSWYRQDPGLGLRQIYYSMNVEVTDKGDVPEGYKVSRKEKRNFPLILESPSPNQTSLYFCASSLVDFPGPGANVLTFGAGSRLTVL.

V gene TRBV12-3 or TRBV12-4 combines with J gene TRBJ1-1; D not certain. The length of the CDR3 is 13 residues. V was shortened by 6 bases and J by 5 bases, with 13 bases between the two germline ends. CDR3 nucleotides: TGTGCCAGCAGGCGGGGAGAAGGGACTGAAGCTTTCTTT. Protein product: CASRRGEGTEAFF.

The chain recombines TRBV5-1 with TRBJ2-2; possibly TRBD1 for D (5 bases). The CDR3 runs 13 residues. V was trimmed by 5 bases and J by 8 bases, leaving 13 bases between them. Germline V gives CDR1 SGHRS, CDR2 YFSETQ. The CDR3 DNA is TGCGCCAGCAGTCCCAGGGTTCAAGGGGAGCTGTTTTTT. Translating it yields CASSPRVQGELFF.

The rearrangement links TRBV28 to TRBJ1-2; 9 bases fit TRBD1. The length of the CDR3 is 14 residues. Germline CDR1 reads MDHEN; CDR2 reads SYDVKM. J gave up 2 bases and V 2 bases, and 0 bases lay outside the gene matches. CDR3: CASSLTGGNYGYTF. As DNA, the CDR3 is TGTGCCAGCAGTTTAACAGGGGGCAACTATGGCTACACCTTC.

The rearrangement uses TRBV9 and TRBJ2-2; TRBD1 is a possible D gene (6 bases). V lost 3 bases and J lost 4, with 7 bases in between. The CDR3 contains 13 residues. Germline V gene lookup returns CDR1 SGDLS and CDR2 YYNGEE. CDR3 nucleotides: TGTGCCAGCAGCGGACAGGTCACCGGGGAGCTGTTTTTT. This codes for CASSGQVTGELFF. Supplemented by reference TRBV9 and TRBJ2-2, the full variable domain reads DSGVTQTPKHLITATGQRVTLRCSPRSGDLSVYWYQQSLDQGLQFLIQYYNGEERAKGNILERFSAQQFPDLHSELNLSSLELGDSALYFCASSGQVTGELFFGEGSRLTVL.

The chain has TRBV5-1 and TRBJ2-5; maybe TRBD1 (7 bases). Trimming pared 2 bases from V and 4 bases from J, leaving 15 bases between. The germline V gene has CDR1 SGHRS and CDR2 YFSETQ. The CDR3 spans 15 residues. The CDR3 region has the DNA TGCGCCAGCAGCTTTGGCAACAGGGGAGGAGAGACCCAGTACTTC. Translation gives CASSFGNRGGETQYF. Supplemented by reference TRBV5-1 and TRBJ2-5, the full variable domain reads KAGVTQTPRYLIKTRGQQVTLSCSPISGHRSVSWYQQTPGQGLQFLFEYFSETQRNKGNFPGRFSGRQFSNSRSEMNVSTLELGDSALYLCASSFGNRGGETQYFGPGTRLLVL.

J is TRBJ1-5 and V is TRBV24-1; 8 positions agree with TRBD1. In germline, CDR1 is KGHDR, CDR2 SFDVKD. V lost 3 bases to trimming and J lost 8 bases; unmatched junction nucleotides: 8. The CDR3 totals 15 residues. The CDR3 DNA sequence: TGTGCCACCAGTGATAAAACAGGGGGAAGCAAGCCCCAGCATTTT. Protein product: CATSDKTGGSKPQHF.

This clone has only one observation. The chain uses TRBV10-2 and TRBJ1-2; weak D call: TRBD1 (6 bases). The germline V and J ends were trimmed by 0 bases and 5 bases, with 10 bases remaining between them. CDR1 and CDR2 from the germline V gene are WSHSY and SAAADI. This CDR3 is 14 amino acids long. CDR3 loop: CASSESTGSYGYTF. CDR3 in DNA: TGCGCCAGCAGTGAGTCGACAGGCAGTTATGGCTACACCTTC.

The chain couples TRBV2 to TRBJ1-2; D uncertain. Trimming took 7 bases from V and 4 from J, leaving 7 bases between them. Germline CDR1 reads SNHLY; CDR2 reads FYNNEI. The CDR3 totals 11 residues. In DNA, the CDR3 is TGTGCCAGCACGCAGGCCTATGGCTACACCTTC. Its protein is CASTQAYGYTF.

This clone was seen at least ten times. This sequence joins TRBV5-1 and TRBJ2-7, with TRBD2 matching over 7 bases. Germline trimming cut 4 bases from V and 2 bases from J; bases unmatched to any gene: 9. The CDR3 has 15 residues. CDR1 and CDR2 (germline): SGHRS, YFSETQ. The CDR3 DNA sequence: TGCGCCAGCAGCCGGGCCGGGACTAATGCCTACGAGCAGTACTTC. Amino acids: CASSRAGTNAYEQYF.

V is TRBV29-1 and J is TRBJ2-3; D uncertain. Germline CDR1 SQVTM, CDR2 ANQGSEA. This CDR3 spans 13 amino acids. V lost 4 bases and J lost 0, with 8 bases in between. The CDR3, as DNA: TGCAGCGTTGTGGCTTCTAGCACAGATACGCAGTATTTT. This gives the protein CSVVASSTDTQYF.

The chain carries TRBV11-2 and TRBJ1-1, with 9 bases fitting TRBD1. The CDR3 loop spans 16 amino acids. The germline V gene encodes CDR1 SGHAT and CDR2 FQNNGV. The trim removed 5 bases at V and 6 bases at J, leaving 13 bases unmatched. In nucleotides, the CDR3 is TGTGCCAGCAGCGCCTCCGGGACAGGGTCTTTTGCTGAAGCTTTCTTT. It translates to CASSASGTGSFAEAFF.

The CDR3 region is CASSLGVVDNSPLHF. The CDR3, as DNA: TGTGCCAGCAGCTTGGGAGTAGTAGATAATTCACCCCTCCACTTT. The chain links TRBV5-4 to TRBJ1-6; D gene uncertain. CDR3 size: 15 residues. The ends were cut back, 0 bases at V and 5 bases at J, with 9 bases in the middle. Germline V CDR1 and CDR2: SGHNT, YYREEE (reference sequence).